A single sample gave rise to the 9 T cell receptor beta chains below, sequenced in a study of blood T cell repertoires in COVID-19. Assay: immunoSEQ multiplex PCR; the TCRdb copy retains only in-frame clones and omits some. The table lists over 150,000 clones, roughly 82% of them singletons, with 10% to 15% in the top ten. The specimen sequenced was PBMCs or T cells enriched from blood (not recorded which). The receptors were gathered from a man between 40 and 49 years old who had recovered from COVID-19.

In this sample, this clone turned up a few times. This rearrangement joins TRBV4-3 to TRBJ2-2; 10 bases align to TRBD1. The CDR3 covers 15 residues. With V trimmed by 6 bases and J by 5 bases, 6 bases remained unmatched. The germline V gene has CDR1 LGHNA and CDR2 YSLEER. The CDR3 spells CASRTGTGVTGELFF. The CDR3 coding sequence is TGCGCCAGCAGAACCGGGACAGGGGTTACCGGGGAGCTGTTTTTT.

This chain uses TRBV7-9 with TRBJ1-2; no clear D. Trimming left V 3 bases short and J 4 bases short, with 9 bases between. From germline, CDR1 is SEHNR and CDR2 FQNEAQ (reference sequence). There are 13 residues in the CDR3. The CDR3, as DNA: TGTGCCAGCAGCTTCGAGAGTGGCTATGGCTACACCTTC. Protein: CASSFESGYGYTF.

The chain has TRBV9 and TRBJ1-2, with no clear D. Trimming left V 4 bases short and J 2 bases short, with 12 bases between. Germline V gene data show CDR1 as SGDLS and CDR2 as YYNGEE. The CDR3 loop spans 14 amino acids. Here the CDR3 reads CASSPGVDNYGYTF. Written as DNA, the CDR3 is TGTGCCAGCAGCCCCGGGGTGGACAACTATGGCTACACCTTC.

DNA for the CDR3: TGTGCCAGCAGCCCCCCGCGGAGGGATGAGCAGTTCTTC. Amino acid sequence: CASSPPRRDEQFF. V gene TRBV7-8 combines with J gene TRBJ2-1, with D perhaps TRBD2 (6 bases). Germline assignment: CDR1 SGHVS and CDR2 FQNEAQ. Trimming cost V 5 bases and J 8 bases, with 13 bases left between them. The CDR3 loop spans 13 amino acids.

The chain uses TRBV5-1 and TRBJ1-1; possible D gene TRBD1, 5 bases. Germline loops: CDR1 SGHRS, CDR2 YFSETQ. CDR3 length equals 14 residues. Trimming shortened V by 1 base and J by 4 bases, and 11 bases separated the two germline ends. In DNA form, the CDR3 reads TGCGCCAGCAGCTTGATCCAGGGAGGCACTGAAGCTTTCTTT. It is translated as CASSLIQGGTEAFF.

A note on this clone: A junction end diverges from the germline sequence, so it may reflect a read error. The chain is built from TRBV2 and TRBJ2-1; D may be TRBD2 (5 bases). The CDR3 length is 14 residues. Germline CDR1 SNHLY, CDR2 FYNNEI. CDR3 nucleotide sequence: TGTGCCAGCAGTGAAGTTAGCGAAGACAATGGGCAGTTCTTC. Protein sequence: CASSEVSEDNGQFF.

The rearrangement joins TRBV27 to TRBJ2-7; D may be TRBD1 (6 bases). This CDR3 spans 14 amino acids. V dropped 0 bases and J dropped 2 bases, with 8 bases sitting between them. CDR1 is MNHEY, CDR2 SMNVEV, per germline (reference sequence). CDR3 sequence: CASSLSGAAYEQYF. The CDR3 DNA reads as TGTGCCAGCAGTTTATCGGGGGCCGCCTACGAGCAGTACTTC.

This clone occurred a few times. The chain uses TRBV30 and TRBJ1-2; 8 positions agree with TRBD1. Germline V gives CDR1 GTSNPN, CDR2 SVGIG (reference sequence). The V segment lost 7 bases and the J segment 8 bases; nucleotides outside the gene matches: 9. The CDR3 runs 12 residues. CDR3 in DNA: TGTGCCTTCAATGGACAGGGTGGCGGCTACACCTTC. Its protein is CAFNGQGGGYTF.

This sequence joins TRBV21-1 and TRBJ1-4; TRBD1, the D gene given by the table, was not confirmed from the DNA. TRBV21-1 is described as a pseudogene. There are 15 residues in the CDR3. The CDR3 region has the DNA TGTGCCAGCAGCAAAGATTCCAGGGTTGAGGAAAAACTGTTTTTT. It is translated as CASSKDSRVEEKLFF.